This is a list of T cell receptor beta chains from one sample in a study of blood T cell repertoires in COVID-19. The data were produced by immunoSEQ multiplex PCR, yet TCRdb's version contains in-frame clones alone and is incomplete. The profile covers 95,000 to 150,000 clones, with over 80% appearing a single time and roughly 30% taken by the ten largest. Sequencing used peripheral blood. The source of these receptors is a woman in her 70s with acute or convalescent COVID-19. CDR3s include the opening cysteine and the closing phenylalanine or tryptophan. D genes are given only for firm matches. Size is omitted from some rows. Given values are once, few, many or a class for expanded clones.

D	V	size	J	length	DNA	CDR3
-	TRBV4-1	-	TRBJ1-6	17	TGCGCCAGCAGCCAAGGAATGCAGGGAAGAAGAAATTCACCCCTCCACTTT	CASSQGMQGRRNSPLHF
TRBD1	TRBV7-3	-	TRBJ2-2	16	TGTGCCAGCAGCCCCCGGACAGGGTCCGCCACCGGGGAGCTGTTTTTT	CASSPRTGSATGELFF
TRBD1	TRBV7-2	-	TRBJ1-6	18	TGTGCCAGCAGCAGCGGATCGTCAGGGGGTCTATATAATTCACCCCTCCACTTT	CASSSGSSGGLYNSPLHF
-	TRBV30	-	TRBJ1-5	16	TGTGCCTGGAGCGCCATGAGGGCGCGGAGCAATCAGCCCCAGCATTTT	CAWSAMRARSNQPQHF
-	TRBV19	-	TRBJ2-3	14	TGTGCCAGTAGTATAGATCCGGGCACAGATACGCAGTATTTT	CASSIDPGTDTQYF
-	TRBV4-1	-	TRBJ2-7	16	TGCGCCAGCAGCCAAGCCGACACGTGGGTGGAAGGCGAGCAGTACTTC	CASSQADTWVEGEQYF
-	TRBV12-3/TRBV12-4	once	TRBJ1-2	13	TGTGCCAGCAGCCAAACAGGAATCTATGGCTACACCTTC	CASSQTGIYGYTF
-	TRBV28	once	TRBJ2-1	11	TGTGCCAGCTACTCGCTGCGTAAGCAGTTCTTC	CASYSLRKQFF
-	TRBV28	-	TRBJ1-1	15	TGTGCCAGCAGGGGGCAGGGAGGGAGCGGGACTGAAGCTTTCTTT	CASRGQGGSGTEAFF
TRBD1	TRBV24-1	-	TRBJ1-2	13	TGTGCCACCGCGCAACAGGGGGGAGATGGCTACACCTTC	CATAQQGGDGYTF
TRBD1	TRBV19	-	TRBJ1-5	22	TGTGCCAGTAGTAACTACAGGGGTGAATTACCGAGAAGGGTGAATAGCAATCAGCCCCAGCATTTT	CASSNYRGELPRRVNSNQPQHF
-	TRBV6-4	-	TRBJ1-1	15	TGTGCCAGCAATAACCGCCATTCCCAGGCCCCGACAGCTTTCTTT	CASNNRHSQAPTAFF
-	TRBV2	-	TRBJ1-1	14	TGTGCCAGCAGGGATGGGTTAGCTCATACTGAAGCTTTCTTT	CASRDGLAHTEAFF
-	TRBV6-6	-	TRBJ1-4	13	TGTGCCAGCAAGGGTTACCGGGGTGAAAAACTGTTTTTT	CASKGYRGEKLFF
-	TRBV18	-	TRBJ1-3	19	TGTGCCAGCTCACCCAGGGCATGGGCAGGGGAGCGTTCTGGAAACACCATATATTTT	CASSPRAWAGERSGNTIYF
TRBD1	TRBV28	once	TRBJ1-2	16	TGTGCCAGCAGCTCACTACAGGGGGACAATTACTATGGCTACACCTTC	CASSSLQGDNYYGYTF
TRBD1	TRBV20-1	-	TRBJ2-7	11	TGCAGTGCCAGGACAGGGTACGAGCAGTACTTC	CSARTGYEQYF
-	TRBV5-1	-	TRBJ2-2	13	TGCGCCAGCAGCGATCCGGGTATCGGGGAGCTGTTTTTT	CASSDPGIGELFF
TRBD1	TRBV5-1	-	TRBJ2-1	14	TGCGCCAGCAGCGAGGACAGGGAAGTCAATGAGCAGTTCTTC	CASSEDREVNEQFF
-	TRBV19	few	TRBJ1-5	14	TGTGCCAGTAGTCCGACAAGGGGGGGTCAGCCCCAGCATTTT	CASSPTRGGQPQHF
-	TRBV19	-	TRBJ1-1	12	TGTGCCAGTAGTATGCGGGCAGCTGAAGCTTTCTTT	CASSMRAAEAFF
-	TRBV9	-	TRBJ1-1	15	TGTGCCAGCAGCGTAGGGGGAGTAGCGAACACTGAAGCTTTCTTT	CASSVGGVANTEAFF
TRBD2	TRBV2	-	TRBJ2-7	15	TGTGCCAGCAGACCCACAGCGGGGGCGCAGGCCGAGCAGTACTTC	CASRPTAGAQAEQYF
-	TRBV4-1	-	TRBJ2-6	18	TGCGCCAGCAGCCAAGTTAAGGGGTTTAACTCTGGGGCCAACGTCCTGACTTTC	CASSQVKGFNSGANVLTF
-	TRBV10-3	-	TRBJ1-6	14	TGTGCCACCCAACAGGGAACCTATAATTCACCCCTCCACTTT	CATQQGTYNSPLHF
-	TRBV7-2	-	TRBJ2-2	13	TGTGCCAGCAGCTTCCGCGACACCGGGGAGCTGTTTTTT	CASSFRDTGELFF
TRBD1	TRBV13	-	TRBJ2-6	17	TGTGCCAGCAGCCAAGGACAGGGAACCTTTGGGGCCAACGTCCTGACTTTC	CASSQGQGTFGANVLTF
-	TRBV5-4	-	TRBJ1-1	14	TGTGCCAGCAGCGCCGGGACACGGAACACTGAAGCTTTCTTT	CASSAGTRNTEAFF
TRBD1	TRBV30	-	TRBJ1-6	15	TGTGCCTGGAGTGTAGGTGGGACAGGGGATTCACCCCTCCACTTT	CAWSVGGTGDSPLHF
-	TRBV23-1	-	TRBJ1-1	15	TGCGCCAGCAGTCAATCGAGCAGGGCGAACACTGAAGCTTTCTTT	CASSQSSRANTEAFF